This TCR beta chain was captured in a study of cytotoxic CD8 clonotypes in ibrutinib-treated CLL. Study-level results: Baseline clonality exceeded age-matched healthy donors and tracked circulating CD8+ T-cell counts.

The germline gives CDR1 LGHNA, CDR2 YNFKEQ. The length of the CDR3 is 14 residues. V was shortened by 4 bases and J by 3 bases, with 12 bases between the two germline ends. The assay was immunoSEQ multiplex PCR, and TCRdb's table has in-frame clones only and misses some. The table records around 150,000 clones, approximately 80% of them present only once. As for this clone: Its antigen is still unknown.

This clonotype originated in a human donor with chronic lymphocytic leukemia. Sequences were derived from PBMCs, sampled after 36 months of ibrutinib treatment. This chain connects TRBV4-2 to TRBJ1-1; weak D call: TRBD1 (6 bases). The CDR3 DNA reads TGTGCCAGCAGCCTCAGGGGTCTCGACACTGAAGCTTTCTTT. As protein: CASSLRGLDTEAFF.